Listed here are 17 T cell receptor beta chains from one sample, sequenced in a study of CD8 T cells in ankylosing spondylitis. TCRdb analysed the 5' RACE reads with MiXCR anew, one entry per CDR3 protein. The table has about 340,000 distinct CDR3 sequences, roughly 14% seen once. The sample comprised blood, either unsorted or a sorted T cell fraction (not recorded which). The source is a male donor with ankylosing spondylitis or in good health (not recorded which).

This clonotype was seen only a few times. This chain joins TRBV27 and TRBJ2-6; D unclear. Trimming took off 4 bases at V and 0 bases at J, with 7 bases between the two ends. CDR1 is MNHEY, CDR2 SMNVEV, per germline (reference sequence). This CDR3 is 15 amino acids long. As DNA, the CDR3 is TGTGCCAGCAGTTCACAGATCTCTGGGGCCAACGTCCTGACTTTC. Its translation is CASSSQISGANVLTF.

The chain combines TRBV5-1 with TRBJ2-4; D is undetermined. This CDR3 contains 16 residues. Germline-derived CDR1 and CDR2 are SGHRS and YFSETQ. V was trimmed by 4 bases and J by 0 bases, leaving 14 bases between them. The CDR3 sequence is CASSPQDPRAKNIQYF. The CDR3 DNA sequence: TGCGCCAGCAGCCCCCAGGATCCCCGAGCCAAAAACATTCAGTACTTC.

The CDR3, as DNA: TGTGCCAGCAGCCTCATGCCGGGGGGGATCAACTACGAGCAGTACTTC. It codes for CASSLMPGGINYEQYF. The chain employs TRBV7-2 and TRBJ2-7, with 8 bases aligning to TRBD2. Germline V gene sequence: CDR1 SGHTA, CDR2 FQGNSA. J gave up 3 bases and V 5 bases, and 12 bases lay outside the gene matches. This CDR3 is 16 amino acids long.

The J gene is TRBJ2-2, the V gene TRBV20-1, with a possible D match to TRBD2 (5 bases). This CDR3 is built from 16 residues. The germline V gene encodes CDR1 DFQATT and CDR2 SNEGSKA (reference sequence). V lost 0 bases to trimming and J lost 1 base, with 12 bases between them. CDR3: CSARDRRGWNTGELFF. The CDR3 DNA follows: TGCAGTGCTAGAGATCGCCGGGGTTGGAACACCGGGGAGCTGTTTTTT.

This clonotype appeared a few times. The J gene is TRBJ1-2, the V gene TRBV6-5, with D possibly TRBD1 on 5 matching bases. Between the trimmed V and J ends, which lost 3 bases and 4 bases, there was a span of 12 bases. Germline V lookup: CDR1 MNHEY, CDR2 SVGAGI. The CDR3 contains 14 residues. Written as DNA, the CDR3 is TGTGCCAGCAGTTATTCCGGTGGGGGCTATGGCTACACCTTC. This gives the protein CASSYSGGGYGYTF.

The CDR3, as DNA: TGTGCCATCAGTGAGAGCCAGGGGGCGAGCCAGCCCCAGCATTTT. Encoded protein: CAISESQGASQPQHF. The chain recombines TRBV10-3 with TRBJ1-5; 8 nucleotides agree with TRBD1. This CDR3 has 15 residues. Germline V gives CDR1 ENHRY, CDR2 SYGVKD. V was pared by 2 bases and J by 7 bases, with 7 bases of the junction left unmatched.

At least ten counts were recorded for this clonotype. J is TRBJ2-7 and V is TRBV5-1; tentative D call: TRBD1 (6 bases). CDR1 and CDR2 from the germline V gene are SGHRS and YFSETQ. The V end was cut by 0 bases, the J end by 3 bases, with 13 bases between. This CDR3 spans 15 amino acids. CDR3 residues: CASSLVDSPFYEQYF. The CDR3 coding sequence is TGCGCCAGCAGCTTGGTGGACAGTCCATTCTACGAGCAGTACTTC.

The chain couples TRBV5-1 to TRBJ2-7, with 7 bases lining up with TRBD1. Germline loops: CDR1 SGHRS, CDR2 YFSETQ. V lost 3 bases to trimming and J lost 3 bases; unmatched junction nucleotides: 9. The CDR3 covers 15 residues. CDR3 amino acids: CASSSGQAVFYEQYF. As DNA, the CDR3 is TGCGCCAGCAGCTCTGGACAGGCCGTCTTCTACGAGCAGTACTTC.

The chain recombines TRBV5-1 with TRBJ2-7; the match to TRBD2 covers 8 bases. The CDR3 loop spans 15 amino acids. V gave up 0 bases and J gave up 4 bases; unmatched junction bases: 6. The germline CDR1 and CDR2 sequences are SGHRS and YFSETQ. The chain's CDR3 is CASSLAGVAGYEQYF. DNA for the CDR3: TGCGCCAGCAGCTTGGCCGGGGTAGCGGGATACGAGCAGTACTTC.

The V gene is TRBV6-5, the J gene TRBJ2-7, with D uncertain. Trimming left V 2 bases short and J 8 bases short, with 16 bases between. The germline V gene encodes CDR1 MNHEY and CDR2 SVGAGI. The CDR3 totals 14 residues. The CDR3 spells CASSYRTDGIKQYF. CDR3 in DNA: TGTGCCAGCAGTTACCGTACGGATGGTATCAAGCAGTACTTC.

This clonotype was counted a few times. The chain carries TRBV20-1 and TRBJ2-2; 7 bases line up with TRBD1. The germline V gene encodes CDR1 DFQATT and CDR2 SNEGSKA (reference sequence). The CDR3 covers 14 residues. V shed 6 bases and J 5 bases; nucleotides not matched to a gene: 9. The CDR3 reads CSAGRTGGTGELFF. The CDR3 DNA reads as TGCAGTGCCGGACGGACAGGTGGAACCGGGGAGCTGTTTTTT.

The rearrangement links TRBV3-1 to TRBJ2-3; no clear D gene. Germline CDR1 is LGHDT and CDR2 is YNNKEL (reference sequence). CDR3 length: 13 amino acids. Trimming removed 4 bases from V and 2 bases from J, with 7 bases in between. The chain's CDR3 is CASSRTFTDTQYF. The CDR3 DNA is TGTGCCAGCAGCCGAACTTTCACAGATACGCAGTATTTT.

This CDR3 reads CATSRGLVADTQYF. CDR3 sequence (DNA): TGTGCCACCAGCAGAGGACTAGTTGCAGATACGCAGTATTTT. The chain is built from TRBV15 and TRBJ2-3, with D tentatively TRBD2 (6 bases). Germline V gene lookup returns CDR1 LNHNV and CDR2 YYDKDF (reference sequence). The CDR3 has 14 residues. V shed 1 base and J shed 4 bases, with 9 bases lying between them.

This clonotype was seen at least ten times. V is TRBV24-1 and J is TRBJ2-2, with no clear D. In germline, CDR1 is KGHDR, CDR2 SFDVKD. Trimming stripped 2 bases from V and 1 base from J, with 10 bases between. This CDR3 is built from 16 residues. CDR3 sequence reads: CATSDSTRGNTGELFF. The CDR3, as DNA: TGTGCCACCAGTGATTCGACCCGCGGGAACACCGGGGAGCTGTTTTTT.

This rearrangement joins TRBV5-1 to TRBJ1-1; weak D call: TRBD1 (5 bases). V lost 5 bases, J lost 7 bases, and 15 bases lay in between. The CDR3 has 13 residues. CDR1 SGHRS and CDR2 YFSETQ come from the germline V gene. The CDR3, as DNA: TGCGCCAGCAGACCGGCATCGGGGGGTGAAGCTTTCTTT. Its translation is CASRPASGGEAFF.

This chain connects TRBV12-3 or TRBV12-4 to TRBJ2-5, with TRBD2 as a possible D gene (5 bases). The CDR3 covers 14 residues. V was clipped by 5 bases and J by 3 bases, with 13 bases between them. CDR3 sequence: CASSLNDYEETQYF. DNA for the CDR3: TGTGCCAGCAGTCTGAATGACTACGAAGAGACCCAGTACTTC.

This clonotype has only a few counts. This chain connects TRBV29-1 to TRBJ1-1; a possible D gene is TRBD1 (5 bases). The CDR3 covers 14 residues. Germline-derived CDR1 and CDR2 are SQVTM and ANQGSEA. With 4 bases removed from V and 5 bases from J, the gap between germline ends came to 17 bases. This CDR3 reads CSVVGGRGVTEAFF. CDR3 coding DNA: TGCAGCGTTGTCGGGGGTAGGGGAGTAACTGAAGCTTTCTTT. The full variable domain, rest sourced from reference TRBV29-1 and TRBJ1-1, is SAVISQKPSRDICQRGTSLTIQCQVDSQVTMMFWYRQQPGQSLTLIATANQGSEATYESGFVIDKFPISRPNLTFSTLTVSNMSPEDSSIYLCSVVGGRGVTEAFFGQGTRLTVV.